A selection of T cell receptor beta chains follows, all from one sample in a study of response to subunit inactivated influenza vaccine. One entry per CDR3 protein, called by TCRdb with MiXCR from the RT-PCR reads. The sample carries 530,000 or so distinct CDR3 sequences, 10% to 15% recorded once. The sequences come from PBMCs from blood, collected on the day of vaccination. The source of these receptors is a man over 45 who received an inactivated influenza vaccine. CDR3s include the opening cysteine and the closing phenylalanine or tryptophan. The order of the fields is clone size, D gene, V gene, J gene, CDR3 protein, CDR3 DNA. The D gene is left open where the match is weak. Only part of the rows carry a size: once, few, many, or a class if the clone is expanded.

size: few
D: .
V: TRBV12-3/TRBV12-4
J: TRBJ2-7
CDR3: CASSPGGLKNEQYF
DNA: TGTGCCAGCAGCCCTGGGGGGTTGAAGAACGAGCAGTACTTC

size: .
D: .
V: TRBV20-1
J: TRBJ2-1
CDR3: CSARWRGLPYNEQFF
DNA: TGCAGTGCTAGATGGCGCGGGCTACCCTACAATGAGCAGTTCTTC

size: .
D: .
V: TRBV7-9
J: TRBJ2-5
CDR3: CASSLGPRVVTQYF
DNA: TGTGCCAGCAGCTTGGGCCCCCGAGTTGTTACCCAGTACTTC

size: .
D: .
V: TRBV20-1
J: TRBJ1-1
CDR3: CNSDRNTEAFF
DNA: TGCAACTCGGACAGAAACACTGAAGCTTTCTTT

size: .
D: TRBD1
V: TRBV11-1
J: TRBJ2-7
CDR3: CASSLASLNTRQGFYEQYF
DNA: TGTGCCAGCAGCTTAGCGTCCCTAAATACGAGACAGGGGTTCTACGAGCAGTACTTC

size: .
D: .
V: TRBV14
J: TRBJ2-3
CDR3: CASSPSLQGETDTQYF
DNA: TGTGCCAGCAGCCCGAGCTTACAGGGTGAAACAGATACGCAGTATTTT

size: .
D: .
V: TRBV10-3
J: TRBJ2-3
CDR3: CASLPGQQGTDTQYF
DNA: TGTGCCTCACTACCAGGACAACAAGGCACAGATACGCAGTATTTT

size: few
D: .
V: TRBV20-1
J: TRBJ2-1
CDR3: CSASLNSYNEQFF
DNA: TGCAGTGCTTCCCTAAACTCCTACAATGAGCAGTTCTTC

size: few
D: .
V: TRBV19
J: TRBJ2-3
CDR3: CASSPSDGDTQYF
DNA: TGTGCCAGTAGCCCTTCGGACGGGGATACGCAGTATTTT

size: few
D: TRBD1
V: TRBV29-1
J: TRBJ2-2
CDR3: CSASPQGAGPANTGELFF
DNA: TGCAGCGCCTCCCCGCAGGGGGCGGGCCCCGCGAACACCGGGGAGCTGTTTTTT

size: many
D: .
V: TRBV12-3/TRBV12-4
J: TRBJ1-6
CDR3: CASRKTGIPPLHF
DNA: TGTGCCAGCAGGAAAACAGGGATCCCACCCCTCCACTTT

size: few
D: .
V: TRBV7-9
J: TRBJ2-7
CDR3: CASSSYNNEQYF
DNA: TGTGCCAGCAGCTCTTATAACAACGAGCAGTACTTC

size: .
D: .
V: TRBV15
J: TRBJ2-1
CDR3: CATSRESTVPNEQFF
DNA: TGTGCCACCAGCAGAGAGTCGACCGTTCCCAATGAGCAGTTCTTC

size: .
D: TRBD1
V: TRBV15
J: TRBJ1-2
CDR3: CATSSRQGAGYTF
DNA: TGTGCCACCAGCAGTAGACAGGGAGCTGGCTACACCTTC

size: few
D: TRBD2
V: TRBV7-9
J: TRBJ2-7
CDR3: CASSASGEGFGQYF
DNA: TGTGCCAGCAGCGCTAGCGGGGAGGGATTTGGGCAGTACTTC

size: few
D: .
V: TRBV12-3/TRBV12-4
J: TRBJ1-2
CDR3: CASSSRGTNYGYTF
DNA: TGTGCCAGCAGTTCAAGAGGGACTAACTATGGCTACACCTTC

size: .
D: .
V: TRBV7-8
J: TRBJ2-3
CDR3: CASSERSTDTQYF
DNA: TGTGCCAGCAGCGAGAGGAGCACAGATACGCAGTATTTT

size: .
D: TRBD1
V: TRBV5-1
J: TRBJ1-1
CDR3: CASSFNQGAGTEAFF
DNA: TGCGCCAGCAGCTTCAATCAGGGGGCAGGGACTGAAGCTTTCTTT

size: .
D: TRBD1
V: TRBV5-1
J: TRBJ2-7
CDR3: CASSSQGDPSYEQYF
DNA: TGCGCCAGCAGTTCTCAGGGGGACCCCTCCTACGAGCAGTACTTC

size: many
D: TRBD2
V: TRBV30
J: TRBJ2-5
CDR3: CAWSVPGRKKTQYF
DNA: TGTGCCTGGAGTGTACCCGGGAGGAAAAAGACCCAGTACTTC

size: .
D: TRBD1
V: TRBV2
J: TRBJ2-7
CDR3: CTSCSRDRGRGSDLLEQYF
DNA: TGTACCAGCTGCTCGCGAGACAGGGGCAGGGGGAGCGACCTTCTGGAGCAGTACTTC

size: many
D: .
V: TRBV7-2
J: TRBJ1-2
CDR3: CASSLDGAGGYTF
DNA: TGTGCCAGCAGCTTAGACGGGGCGGGTGGCTACACCTTC

size: many
D: TRBD1
V: TRBV16
J: TRBJ1-5
CDR3: CASSRGTGVQPQHF
DNA: TGTGCCAGCAGCCGCGGGACAGGGGTTCAGCCCCAGCATTTT

size: few
D: .
V: TRBV20-1
J: TRBJ2-7
CDR3: CSGRDTLSYEQYF
DNA: TGCAGTGGCCGGGACACCCTATCCTACGAGCAGTACTTC

size: .
D: .
V: TRBV7-9
J: TRBJ2-2
CDR3: CASRVATITGELFF
DNA: TGTGCCAGCAGGGTGGCGACGATCACCGGGGAGCTGTTTTTT

size: .
D: TRBD1
V: TRBV12-3/TRBV12-4
J: TRBJ1-2
CDR3: CASSSSPGTAYGYTF
DNA: TGTGCCAGCAGTTCTTCCCCCGGGACAGCCTATGGCTACACCTTC

size: .
D: .
V: TRBV11-2
J: TRBJ2-2
CDR3: CASSLVLRGTGELFF
DNA: TGTGCCAGCAGCTTAGTCCTCCGAGGGACCGGGGAGCTGTTTTTT

size: many
D: TRBD1
V: TRBV12-3/TRBV12-4
J: TRBJ1-2
CDR3: CASSPGTGVYGYTF
DNA: TGTGCCAGCAGCCCCGGGACAGGGGTCTATGGCTACACCTTC

size: .
D: .
V: TRBV7-2
J: TRBJ1-6
CDR3: CASSLFTASNSPLHF
DNA: TGTGCCAGCAGCTTATTTACTGCTTCTAATTCACCCCTCCACTTT

size: .
D: .
V: TRBV30
J: TRBJ2-1
CDR3: CAWSVLASEQFF
DNA: TGTGCCTGGAGTGTCTTAGCCTCCGAGCAGTTCTTC

size: .
D: TRBD1
V: TRBV7-2
J: TRBJ2-5
CDR3: CASSLVVGTGQKTQYF
DNA: TGTGCCAGCAGCTTAGTGGTGGGGACAGGACAAAAGACCCAGTACTTC

size: few
D: TRBD2
V: TRBV29-1
J: TRBJ2-7
CDR3: CSVESLAGTSTYEQYF
DNA: TGCAGCGTTGAATCCCTAGCGGGTACCTCAACCTACGAGCAGTACTTC

size: .
D: .
V: TRBV4-2
J: TRBJ1-2
CDR3: CACSQDSSWNYGYTF
DNA: TGTGCCTGCAGCCAAGATTCCAGCTGGAACTATGGCTACACCTTC

size: .
D: .
V: TRBV5-1
J: TRBJ2-6
CDR3: CASSLSPSGANVLTF
DNA: TGCGCCAGCAGCTTGTCCCCCTCTGGGGCCAACGTCCTGACTTTC

size: many
D: .
V: TRBV7-9
J: TRBJ2-5
CDR3: CASSLAGTPRETQYF
DNA: TGTGCCAGCAGCTTGGCCGGGACCCCGAGAGAGACCCAGTACTTC

size: .
D: TRBD1
V: TRBV29-1
J: TRBJ2-7
CDR3: CSAGQGLGEQYF
DNA: TGCAGCGCTGGACAGGGCTTGGGCGAGCAGTACTTC

size: few
D: TRBD1
V: TRBV14
J: TRBJ1-6
CDR3: CASSQWTGGNSPLHF
DNA: TGTGCCAGCAGCCAGTGGACAGGGGGGAACTCACCCCTCCACTTT

size: .
D: TRBD2
V: TRBV7-2
J: TRBJ2-3
CDR3: CASSPALAGGTDTQYF
DNA: TGTGCCAGCAGCCCTGCACTAGCGGGGGGGACAGATACGCAGTATTTT

size: .
D: .
V: TRBV7-2
J: TRBJ2-7
CDR3: CASISSYSSYEQYF
DNA: TGTGCCAGCATAAGTTCCTACAGCTCCTACGAGCAGTACTTC

size: .
D: TRBD1
V: TRBV6-5
J: TRBJ2-6
CDR3: CASSFTGASSGANVLTF
DNA: TGTGCCAGCAGTTTCACAGGGGCGAGCTCTGGGGCCAACGTCCTGACTTTC

size: .
D: .
V: TRBV29-1
J: TRBJ2-3
CDR3: CSVTGRMSTDTQYF
DNA: TGCAGCGTCACCGGACGGATGAGCACAGATACGCAGTATTTT

size: .
D: .
V: TRBV5-4
J: TRBJ2-1
CDR3: CASSLESTSSYNEQFF
DNA: TGTGCCAGCAGCTTGGAGTCGACGAGCTCCTACAATGAGCAGTTCTTC

size: many
D: .
V: TRBV5-1
J: TRBJ1-6
CDR3: CASSLEVTAINSPLHF
DNA: TGCGCCAGCAGCTTGGAAGTGACAGCAATTAATTCACCCCTCCACTTT

size: .
D: .
V: TRBV19
J: TRBJ1-5
CDR3: CASSIGYQPQHF
DNA: TGTGCCAGTAGTATCGGCTATCAGCCCCAGCATTTT

size: .
D: TRBD2
V: TRBV3-1
J: TRBJ2-1
CDR3: CASSQASGRTEQFF
DNA: TGTGCCAGCAGCCAAGCTAGCGGGAGGACTGAGCAGTTCTTC